This entry describes one T cell receptor beta chain. What it binds is not known. The sample comes from a study of shared clonotypes between healthy human individuals. TCRdb's table, derived via immunoSEQ multiplex PCR, lists solely in-frame clones and lacks some. The sample holds about 2.5 million clones, 92% seen once. There were only Caucasian adults among the donors, and all lived in Nashville, Tennessee. The V gene's germline CDR1 is SEHNR and CDR2 FQNEAQ (reference sequence). Trimming took 4 bases from V and 2 from J; bases not matched to a gene: 1. This CDR3 spans 15 amino acids. General study results and limits: Clonotype sharing among the donors was expected to vary with sequencing depth.

Material for sequencing was naive CD4+ T cells from PBMCs. Subset of the sample: CD45RA+ positively selected. The source of this sequence is a man aged 18 to 30 in good health. Some clones in this sample may be carry-over from other donors' samples. V is TRBV7-9 and J is TRBJ2-1; 11 bases match TRBD1. This CDR3 reads CASSSGQGAYNEQFF. The CDR3 coding sequence is TGTGCCAGCAGCTCGGGACAGGGGGCCTACAATGAGCAGTTCTTC.